This T cell receptor (beta chain) was sequenced during a study of blood T cell repertoires in COVID-19. Germline V CDR1 and CDR2: SNHLY, FYNNEI. The J segment lost 6 bases and the V segment lost 0 bases, leaving 8 bases of the junction unmatched. This CDR3 has 16 amino acids. Libraries were prepared by immunoSEQ multiplex PCR; TCRdb keeps only in-frame clonotypes and omits some of them. Of 150,000 to 200,000 clones detected, around 93% appear once; the ten largest clones hold roughly 4.4%. Sequenced input: peripheral blood. The rearrangement links TRBV2 to TRBJ2-1, with 7 bases matching TRBD2. The clonotype originates from a woman between 50 and 59 years old with acute or convalescent COVID-19. The CDR3 nucleotides read TGTGCCAGCAGTGAAGCGCTTGGGGGGGTCATCAATGAGCAGTTCTTC. This sequence encodes CASSEALGGVINEQFF.